This record covers a single TCR beta chain. No antigen is known for it. Phlebotomy per donor yielded a single 2.5 ml blood sample. The sample belongs to a study of monozygotic twins with inflammatory bowel disease. Study-level results: IBD patients shared fewer clonotypes with other individuals than healthy twins, especially patients with disease activity signs.

Via template switching, UMIs carrying a 6-nucleotide sample barcode were introduced. Two nested PCRs, of around 15 and 9 cycles, processed TCRalpha and TCRbeta cDNA. Using the 5' RACE reads, TCRdb records one entry per CDR3 protein without DNA. This sample lists over 150,000 distinct CDR3 sequences; its ten largest clones have approximately 2.4%. Sequenced input: blood. This clonotype was sampled from a human donor with ulcerative colitis or Crohn's disease, or a healthy co-twin of an affected twin (not recorded which).

CDR3 amino acids: CASSPTGAGGAFF. The chain combines TRBV5-1 with TRBJ1-1; TCRdb's assignment of TRBD1 cannot be checked, as there is no DNA. The CDR3 sequence is 13 residues long. Germline V gene sequence: CDR1 SGHRS, CDR2 YFSETQ.